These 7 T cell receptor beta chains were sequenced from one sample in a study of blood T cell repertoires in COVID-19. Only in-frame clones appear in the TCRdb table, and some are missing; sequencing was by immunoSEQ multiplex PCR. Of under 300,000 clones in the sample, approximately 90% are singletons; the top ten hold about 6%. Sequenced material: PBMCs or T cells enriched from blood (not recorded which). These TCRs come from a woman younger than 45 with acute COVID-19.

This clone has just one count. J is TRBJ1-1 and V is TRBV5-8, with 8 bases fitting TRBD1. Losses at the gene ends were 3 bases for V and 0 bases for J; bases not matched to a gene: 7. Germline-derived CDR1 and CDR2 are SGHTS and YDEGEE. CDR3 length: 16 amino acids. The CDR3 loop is CASSSWTGPMNTEAFF. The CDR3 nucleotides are TGTGCCAGCAGCTCATGGACAGGGCCCATGAACACTGAAGCTTTCTTT.

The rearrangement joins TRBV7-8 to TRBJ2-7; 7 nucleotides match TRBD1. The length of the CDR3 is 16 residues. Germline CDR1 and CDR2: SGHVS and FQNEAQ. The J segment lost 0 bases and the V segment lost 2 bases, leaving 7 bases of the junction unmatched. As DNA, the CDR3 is TGTGCCAGCAGCTTATCCCGACAGGGTTCCTCCTACGAGCAGTACTTC. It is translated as CASSLSRQGSSYEQYF. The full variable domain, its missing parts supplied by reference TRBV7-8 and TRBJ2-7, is GAGVSQSPRYKVAKRGQDVALRCDPISGHVSLFWYQQALGQGPEFLTYFQNEAQLDKSGLPSDRFFAERPEGSVSTLKIQRTQQEDSAVYLCASSLSRQGSSYEQYFGPGTRLTVT.

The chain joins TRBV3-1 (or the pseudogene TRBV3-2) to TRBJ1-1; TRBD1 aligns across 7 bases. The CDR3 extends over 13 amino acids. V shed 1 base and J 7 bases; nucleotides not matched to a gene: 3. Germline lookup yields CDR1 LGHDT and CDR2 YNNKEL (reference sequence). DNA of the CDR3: TGTGCCAGCAGCCAAGGGACAGGAGGTGAAGCTTTCTTT. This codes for CASSQGTGGEAFF.

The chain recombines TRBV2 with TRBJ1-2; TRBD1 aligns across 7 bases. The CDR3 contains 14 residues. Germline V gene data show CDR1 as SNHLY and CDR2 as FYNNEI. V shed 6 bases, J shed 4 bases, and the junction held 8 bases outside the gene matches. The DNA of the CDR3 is TGTGCCAGCAGGACAACAGGGGCTCCCTATGGCTACACCTTC. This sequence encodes CASRTTGAPYGYTF.

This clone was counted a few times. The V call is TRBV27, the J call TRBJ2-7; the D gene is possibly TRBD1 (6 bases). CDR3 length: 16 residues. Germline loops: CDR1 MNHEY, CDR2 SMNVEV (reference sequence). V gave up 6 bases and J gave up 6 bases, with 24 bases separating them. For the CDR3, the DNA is TGTGCCAGCAGCTACACTAAGACCGGGACACCCCCCGAGCAGTACTTC. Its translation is CASSYTKTGTPPEQYF.

The CDR3 loop is CASSQGQGRTGELFF. The CDR3 nucleotides are TGTGCCAGCTCCCAGGGACAGGGGCGCACCGGGGAGCTGTTTTTT. The chain couples TRBV18 to TRBJ2-2; 10 nucleotides align to TRBD1. This CDR3 has 15 residues. V gave up 6 bases and J gave up 4 bases; unmatched junction bases: 5. The germline V gene encodes CDR1 KGHSH and CDR2 LQKENI.

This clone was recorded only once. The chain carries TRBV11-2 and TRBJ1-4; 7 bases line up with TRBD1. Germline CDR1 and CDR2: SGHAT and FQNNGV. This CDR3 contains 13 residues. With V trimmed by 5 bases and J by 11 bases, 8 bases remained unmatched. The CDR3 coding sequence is TGTGCCAGCAGCCGAGACAGGGACGGCAAACTGTTTTTT. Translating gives CASSRDRDGKLFF. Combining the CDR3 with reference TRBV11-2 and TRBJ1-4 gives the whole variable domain EAGVAQSPRYKIIEKRQSVAFWCNPISGHATLYWYQQILGQGPKLLIQFQNNGVVDDSQLPKDRFSAERLKGVDSTLKIQPAKLEDSAVYLCASSRDRDGKLFFGSGTQLSVL.